This T cell receptor beta chain was sequenced in a study of blood T cell repertoires in COVID-19. As for the study in general: Sources were T cells, B-cell-depleted T cells, or PBMCs; the material itself was cDNA or gDNA.

Germline assignment: CDR1 MDHEN and CDR2 SYDVKM. V gave up 2 bases and J gave up 8 bases, with 9 bases separating them. The CDR3 consists of 12 residues. Authors' methods: How many nucleated cells were present was estimated from reference gene primer amplification. This table comes from immunoSEQ multiplex PCR, and its TCRdb copy is limited to in-frame clones, with some not included. For V, J and clone size, that table is used; D and trimming come from the DNA. The sample has about 270,000 clones, about 82% seen once; the top ten hold approximately 3.8%. The gene calls are TRBV28 and TRBJ1-2, with D hard to call. The source material was peripheral blood. This TCR was recovered from a woman aged 45-60 years with active or convalescent COVID-19. The CDR3 DNA is TGTGCCAGCAGTTTAGGCATGAAGGGCTACACCTTC. It translates to CASSLGMKGYTF.